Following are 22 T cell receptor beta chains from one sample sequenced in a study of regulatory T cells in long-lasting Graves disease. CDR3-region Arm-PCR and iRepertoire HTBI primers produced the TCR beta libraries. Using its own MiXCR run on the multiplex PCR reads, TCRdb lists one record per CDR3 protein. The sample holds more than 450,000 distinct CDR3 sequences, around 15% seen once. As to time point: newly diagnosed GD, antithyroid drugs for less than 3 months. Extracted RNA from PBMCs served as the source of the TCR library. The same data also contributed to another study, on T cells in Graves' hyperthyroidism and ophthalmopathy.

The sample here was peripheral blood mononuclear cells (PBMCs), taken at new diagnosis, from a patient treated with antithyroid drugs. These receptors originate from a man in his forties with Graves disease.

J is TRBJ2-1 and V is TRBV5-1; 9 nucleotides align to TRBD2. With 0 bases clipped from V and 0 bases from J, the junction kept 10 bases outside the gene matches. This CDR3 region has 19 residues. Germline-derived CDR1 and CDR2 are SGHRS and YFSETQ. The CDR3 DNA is TGCGCCAGCAGCTTGGTGACTAGCGGAGTAACATACTCCTACAATGAGCAGTTCTTC. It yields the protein CASSLVTSGVTYSYNEQFF. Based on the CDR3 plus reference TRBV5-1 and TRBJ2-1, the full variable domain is KAGVTQTPRYLIKTRGQQVTLSCSPISGHRSVSWYQQTPGQGLQFLFEYFSETQRNKGNFPGRFSGRQFSNSRSEMNVSTLELGDSALYLCASSLVTSGVTYSYNEQFFGPGTRLTVL.

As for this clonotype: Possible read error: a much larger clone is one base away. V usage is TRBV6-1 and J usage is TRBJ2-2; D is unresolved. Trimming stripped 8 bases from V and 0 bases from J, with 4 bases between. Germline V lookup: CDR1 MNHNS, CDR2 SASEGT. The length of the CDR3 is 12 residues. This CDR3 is CASGSNTGELFF. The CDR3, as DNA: TGTGCCAGCGGGTCGAACACCGGGGAGCTGTTTTTT.

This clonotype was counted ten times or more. The chain's CDR3 is CASSESWGFEQYF. The CDR3 bases are TGCGCCAGCAGTGAGTCGTGGGGTTTCGAGCAGTACTTC. The V gene is TRBV10-1, the J gene TRBJ2-7; D gene uncertain. V was cut by 0 bases and J by 6 bases, with 9 bases left in between. The V gene's germline CDR1 is WNHNN and CDR2 SYGVQD (reference sequence). The CDR3 is 13 amino acids.

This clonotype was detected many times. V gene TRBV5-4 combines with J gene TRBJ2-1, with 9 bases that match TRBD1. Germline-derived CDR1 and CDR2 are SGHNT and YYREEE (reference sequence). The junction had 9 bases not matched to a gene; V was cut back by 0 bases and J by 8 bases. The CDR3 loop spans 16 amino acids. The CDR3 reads CASSLAGTGPRDEQFF. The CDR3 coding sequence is TGTGCCAGCAGCTTGGCCGGGACAGGGCCGAGGGATGAGCAGTTCTTC.

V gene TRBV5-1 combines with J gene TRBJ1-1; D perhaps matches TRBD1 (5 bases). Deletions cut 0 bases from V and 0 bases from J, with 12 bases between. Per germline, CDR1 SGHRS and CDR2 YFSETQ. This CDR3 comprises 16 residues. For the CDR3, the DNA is TGCGCCAGCAGCTTGGGGGGGGACTCCCTGAACACTGAAGCTTTCTTT. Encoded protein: CASSLGGDSLNTEAFF. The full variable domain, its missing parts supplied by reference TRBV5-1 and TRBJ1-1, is KAGVTQTPRYLIKTRGQQVTLSCSPISGHRSVSWYQQTPGQGLQFLFEYFSETQRNKGNFPGRFSGRQFSNSRSEMNVSTLELGDSALYLCASSLGGDSLNTEAFFGQGTRLTVV.

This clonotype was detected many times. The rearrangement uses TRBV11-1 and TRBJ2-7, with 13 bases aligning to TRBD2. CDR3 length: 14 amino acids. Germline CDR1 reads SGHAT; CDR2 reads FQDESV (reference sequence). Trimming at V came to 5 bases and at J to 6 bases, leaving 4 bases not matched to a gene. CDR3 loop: CASSPGTSGTEQYF. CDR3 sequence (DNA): TGTGCCAGCAGCCCGGGGACTAGCGGGACCGAGCAGTACTTC.

CDR3 amino acids: CASSILLNYGYTF. The CDR3 bases are TGTGCCAGTAGTATTCTTCTAAACTATGGCTACACCTTC. This rearrangement joins TRBV19 to TRBJ1-2; D not certain. Trimming took off 3 bases at V and 2 bases at J, with 7 bases between the two ends. In germline, CDR1 is LNHDA, CDR2 SQIVND (reference sequence). The CDR3 length is 13 residues.

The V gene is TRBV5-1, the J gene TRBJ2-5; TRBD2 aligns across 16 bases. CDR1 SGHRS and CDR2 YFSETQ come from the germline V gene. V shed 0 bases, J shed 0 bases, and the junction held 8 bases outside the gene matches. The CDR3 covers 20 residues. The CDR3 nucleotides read TGCGCCAGCAGCTTGGTGGGACTAGCGGGAGGGAAGTTGTACCAAGAGACCCAGTACTTC. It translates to CASSLVGLAGGKLYQETQYF.

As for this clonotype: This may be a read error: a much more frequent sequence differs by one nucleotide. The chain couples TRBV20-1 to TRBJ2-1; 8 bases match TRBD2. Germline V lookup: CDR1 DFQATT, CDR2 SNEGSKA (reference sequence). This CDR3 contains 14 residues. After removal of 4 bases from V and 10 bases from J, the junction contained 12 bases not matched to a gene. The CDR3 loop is CSATRTSRIYEQFF. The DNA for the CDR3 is TGCAGTGCTACGCGGACTAGCCGAATCTACGAGCAGTTCTTC.

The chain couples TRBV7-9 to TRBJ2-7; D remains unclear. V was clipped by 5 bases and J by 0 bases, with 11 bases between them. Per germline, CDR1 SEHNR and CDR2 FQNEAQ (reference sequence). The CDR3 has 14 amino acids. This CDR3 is CASSPSSSSYEQYF. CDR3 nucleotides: TGTGCCAGCAGCCCTTCTAGTTCCTCCTACGAGCAGTACTTC.

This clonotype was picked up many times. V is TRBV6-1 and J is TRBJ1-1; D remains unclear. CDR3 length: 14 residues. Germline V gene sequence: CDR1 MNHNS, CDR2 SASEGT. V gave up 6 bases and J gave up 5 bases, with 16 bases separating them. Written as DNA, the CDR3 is TGTGCCAGCAGCAGAGAAGGGAAGAGAACTGAAGCTTTCTTT. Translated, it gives CASSREGKRTEAFF.

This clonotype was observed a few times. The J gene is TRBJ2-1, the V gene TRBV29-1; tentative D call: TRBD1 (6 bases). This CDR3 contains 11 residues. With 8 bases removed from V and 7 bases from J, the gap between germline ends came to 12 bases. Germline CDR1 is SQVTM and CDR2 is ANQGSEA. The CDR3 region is CSKIRGNEQFF. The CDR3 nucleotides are TGCAGCAAAATCAGGGGTAATGAGCAGTTCTTC.

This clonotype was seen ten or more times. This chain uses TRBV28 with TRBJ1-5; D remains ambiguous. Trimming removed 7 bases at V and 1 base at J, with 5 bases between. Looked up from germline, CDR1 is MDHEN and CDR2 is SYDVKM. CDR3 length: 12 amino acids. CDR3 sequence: CASNRSNQPQHF. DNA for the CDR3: TGTGCCAGCAATAGGAGCAATCAGCCCCAGCATTTT.

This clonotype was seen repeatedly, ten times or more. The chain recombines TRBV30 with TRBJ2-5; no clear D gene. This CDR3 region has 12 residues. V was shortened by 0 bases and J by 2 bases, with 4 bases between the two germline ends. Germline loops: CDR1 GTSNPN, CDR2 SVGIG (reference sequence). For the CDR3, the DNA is TGTGCCTGGAGTGTCAGTCAAGAGACCCAGTACTTC. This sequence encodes CAWSVSQETQYF.

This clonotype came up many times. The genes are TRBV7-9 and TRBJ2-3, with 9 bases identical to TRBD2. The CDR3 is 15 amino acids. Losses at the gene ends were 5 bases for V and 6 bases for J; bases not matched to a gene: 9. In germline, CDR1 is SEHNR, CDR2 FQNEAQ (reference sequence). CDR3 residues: CASSRPAGGRDTQYF. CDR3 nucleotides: TGTGCCAGCAGCCGCCCAGCGGGAGGTAGGGATACGCAGTATTTT.

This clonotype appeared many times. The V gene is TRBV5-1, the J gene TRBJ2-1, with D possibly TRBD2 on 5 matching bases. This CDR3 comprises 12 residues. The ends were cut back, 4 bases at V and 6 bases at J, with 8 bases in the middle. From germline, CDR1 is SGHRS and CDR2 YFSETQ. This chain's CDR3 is CASSVGVNEQFF. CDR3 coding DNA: TGCGCCAGCAGCGTCGGGGTCAATGAGCAGTTCTTC.

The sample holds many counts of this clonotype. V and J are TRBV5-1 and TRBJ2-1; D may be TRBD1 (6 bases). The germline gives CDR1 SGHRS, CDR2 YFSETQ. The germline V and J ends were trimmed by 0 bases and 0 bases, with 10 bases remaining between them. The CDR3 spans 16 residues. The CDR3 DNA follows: TGCGCCAGCAGCTTGGTGGGGGCAAGCTCCTACAATGAGCAGTTCTTC. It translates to CASSLVGASSYNEQFF.

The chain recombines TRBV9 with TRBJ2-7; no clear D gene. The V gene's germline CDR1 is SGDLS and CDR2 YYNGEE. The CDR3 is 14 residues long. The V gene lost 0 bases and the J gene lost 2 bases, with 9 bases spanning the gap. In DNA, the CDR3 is TGTGCCAGCAGCGTAGAGGCTGCACCCTACGAGCAGTACTTC. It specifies CASSVEAAPYEQYF.

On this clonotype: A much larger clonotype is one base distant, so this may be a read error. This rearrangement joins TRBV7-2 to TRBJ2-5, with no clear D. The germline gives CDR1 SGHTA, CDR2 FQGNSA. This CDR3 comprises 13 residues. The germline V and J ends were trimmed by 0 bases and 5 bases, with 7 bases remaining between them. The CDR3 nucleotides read TGTGCCAGCAGCTTAGCATCTGAGGAGACCCAGTACTTC. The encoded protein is CASSLASEETQYF.

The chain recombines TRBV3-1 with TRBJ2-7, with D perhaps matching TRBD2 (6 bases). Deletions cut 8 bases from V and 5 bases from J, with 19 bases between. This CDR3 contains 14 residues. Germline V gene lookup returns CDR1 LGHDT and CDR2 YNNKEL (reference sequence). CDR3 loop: CASGPPGRSHEQYF. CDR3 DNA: TGTGCCAGCGGCCCCCCCGGGAGATCCCACGAGCAGTACTTC.

The CDR3 protein is CASSPPGSAYQETQYF. DNA for the CDR3: TGTGCCAGCAGCCCCCCCGGGAGCGCGTACCAAGAGACCCAGTACTTC. V gene TRBV5-4 combines with J gene TRBJ2-5, with a possible D match to TRBD2 (6 bases). The CDR3 has 16 amino acids. Germline values: CDR1 SGHNT, CDR2 YYREEE (reference sequence). V gave up 4 bases and J gave up 0 bases, with 16 bases separating them.

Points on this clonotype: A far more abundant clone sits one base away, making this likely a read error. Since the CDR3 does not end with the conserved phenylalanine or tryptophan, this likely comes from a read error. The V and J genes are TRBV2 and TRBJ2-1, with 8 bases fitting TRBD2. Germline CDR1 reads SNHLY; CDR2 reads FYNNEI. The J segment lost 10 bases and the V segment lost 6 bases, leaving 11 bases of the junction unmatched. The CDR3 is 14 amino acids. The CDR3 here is CASSLAGPMIEQFL. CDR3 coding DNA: TGTGCCAGCAGCTTAGCGGGACCTATGATCGAGCAGTTCCTC.